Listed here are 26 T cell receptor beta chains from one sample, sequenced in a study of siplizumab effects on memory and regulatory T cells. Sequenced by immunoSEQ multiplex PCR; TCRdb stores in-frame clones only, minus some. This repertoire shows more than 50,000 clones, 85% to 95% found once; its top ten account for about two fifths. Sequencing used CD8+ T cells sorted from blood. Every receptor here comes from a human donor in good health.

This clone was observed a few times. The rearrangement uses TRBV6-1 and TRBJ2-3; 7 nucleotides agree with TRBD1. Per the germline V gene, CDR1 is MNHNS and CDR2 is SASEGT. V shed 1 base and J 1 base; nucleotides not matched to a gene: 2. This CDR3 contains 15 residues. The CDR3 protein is CASSEGGTGTDTQYF. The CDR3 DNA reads TGTGCCAGCAGTGAAGGGGGGACAGGCACAGATACGCAGTATTTT.

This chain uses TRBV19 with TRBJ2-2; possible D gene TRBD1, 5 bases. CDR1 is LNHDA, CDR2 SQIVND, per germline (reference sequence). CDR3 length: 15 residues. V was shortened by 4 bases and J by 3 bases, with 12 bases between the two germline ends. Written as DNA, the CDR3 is TGTGCCAGTAGTACAGGGTTGTCGGACACCGGGGAGCTGTTTTTT. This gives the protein CASSTGLSDTGELFF. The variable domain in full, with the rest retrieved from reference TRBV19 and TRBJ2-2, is DGGITQSPKYLFRKEGQNVTLSCEQNLNHDAMYWYRQDPGQGLRLIYYSQIVNDFQKGDIAEGYSVSREKKESFPLTVTSAQKNPTAFYLCASSTGLSDTGELFFGEGSRLTVL.

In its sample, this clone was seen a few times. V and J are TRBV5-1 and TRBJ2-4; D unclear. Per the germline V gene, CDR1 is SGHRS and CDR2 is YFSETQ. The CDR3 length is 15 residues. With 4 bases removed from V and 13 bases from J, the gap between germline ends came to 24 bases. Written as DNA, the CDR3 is TGCGCCAGCAGCCACCACACCGAAGCCAAAAACACCCAGTACTTC. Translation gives CASSHHTEAKNTQYF.

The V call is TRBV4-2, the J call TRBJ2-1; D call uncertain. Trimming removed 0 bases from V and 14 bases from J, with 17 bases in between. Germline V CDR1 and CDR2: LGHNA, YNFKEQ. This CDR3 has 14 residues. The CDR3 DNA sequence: TGTGCCAGCAGCCAAGATATCGGCTTGGGTAACAAGTTCTTC. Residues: CASSQDIGLGNKFF.

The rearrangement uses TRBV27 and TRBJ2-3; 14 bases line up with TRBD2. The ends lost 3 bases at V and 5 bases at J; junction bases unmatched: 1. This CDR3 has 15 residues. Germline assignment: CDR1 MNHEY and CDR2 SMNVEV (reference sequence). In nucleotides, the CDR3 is TGTGCCAGCAGTTTGGGACTAGCGGGAGAAGATACGCAGTATTTT. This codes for CASSLGLAGEDTQYF.

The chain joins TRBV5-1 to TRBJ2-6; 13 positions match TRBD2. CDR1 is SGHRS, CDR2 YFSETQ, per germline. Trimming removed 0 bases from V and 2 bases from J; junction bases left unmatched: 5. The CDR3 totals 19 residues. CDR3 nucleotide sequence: TGCGCCAGCAGCTTGGTACTCACTAGCGGGAGGGCTGGGGCCAACGTCCTGACTTTC. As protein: CASSLVLTSGRAGANVLTF.

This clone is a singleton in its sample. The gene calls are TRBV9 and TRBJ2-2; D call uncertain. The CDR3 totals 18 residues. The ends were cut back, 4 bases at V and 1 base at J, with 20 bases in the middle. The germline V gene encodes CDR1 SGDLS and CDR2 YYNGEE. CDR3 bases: TGTGCCAGCAGCCGCTTGGGCAGCCAGCAAATGAACACCGGGGAGCTGTTTTTT. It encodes CASSRLGSQQMNTGELFF.

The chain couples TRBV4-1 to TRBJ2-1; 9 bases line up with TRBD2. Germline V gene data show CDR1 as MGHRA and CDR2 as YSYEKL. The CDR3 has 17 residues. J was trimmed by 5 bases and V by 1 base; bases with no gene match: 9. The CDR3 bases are TGCGCCAGCAGCCAAGGCCAGGGACTAGCAACAGACAATGAGCAGTTCTTC. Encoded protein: CASSQGQGLATDNEQFF.

This chain's CDR3 is CASSEGNRGYEQYF. The CDR3 coding sequence is TGTGCCAGCAGTGAAGGGAACAGGGGCTACGAGCAGTACTTC. The chain has TRBV25-1 and TRBJ2-7; 7 nucleotides align to TRBD1. Germline CDR1 reads MGHDK; CDR2 reads SYGVNS. The CDR3 is made up of 14 amino acids. V was clipped by 2 bases and J by 3 bases; unmatched bases: 4.

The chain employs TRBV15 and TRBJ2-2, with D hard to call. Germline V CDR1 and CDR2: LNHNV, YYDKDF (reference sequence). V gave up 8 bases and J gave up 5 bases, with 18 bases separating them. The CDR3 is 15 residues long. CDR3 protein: CATQHGTSRTGELFF. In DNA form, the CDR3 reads TGTGCCACCCAACACGGCACCTCGAGGACCGGGGAGCTGTTTTTT.

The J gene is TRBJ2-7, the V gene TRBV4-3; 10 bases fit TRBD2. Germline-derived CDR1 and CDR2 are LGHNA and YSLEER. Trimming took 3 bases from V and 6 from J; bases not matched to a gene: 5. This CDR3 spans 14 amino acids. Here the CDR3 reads CASSQRSGRAEQYF. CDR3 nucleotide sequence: TGCGCCAGCAGCCAGAGGAGCGGGAGGGCCGAGCAGTACTTC.

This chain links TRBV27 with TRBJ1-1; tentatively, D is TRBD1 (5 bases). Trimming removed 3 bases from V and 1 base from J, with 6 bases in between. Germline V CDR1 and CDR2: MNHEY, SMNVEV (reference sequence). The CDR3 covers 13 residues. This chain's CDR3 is CASSLGGNTEAFF. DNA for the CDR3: TGTGCCAGCAGTTTGGGGGGGAACACTGAAGCTTTCTTT.

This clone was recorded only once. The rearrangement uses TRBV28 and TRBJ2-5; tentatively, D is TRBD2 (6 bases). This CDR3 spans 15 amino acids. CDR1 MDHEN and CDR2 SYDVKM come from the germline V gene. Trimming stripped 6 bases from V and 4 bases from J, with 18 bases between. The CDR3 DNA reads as TGTGCCAGCAGCTCCTGGGGGGAGATCGGAGAGACCCAGTACTTC. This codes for CASSSWGEIGETQYF.

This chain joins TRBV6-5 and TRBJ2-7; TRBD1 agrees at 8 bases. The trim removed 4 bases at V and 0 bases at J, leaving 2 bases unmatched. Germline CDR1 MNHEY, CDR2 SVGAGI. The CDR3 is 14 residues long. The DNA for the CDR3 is TGTGCCAGCAGTTCGGGACAGGCCTCCTACGAGCAGTACTTC. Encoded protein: CASSSGQASYEQYF.

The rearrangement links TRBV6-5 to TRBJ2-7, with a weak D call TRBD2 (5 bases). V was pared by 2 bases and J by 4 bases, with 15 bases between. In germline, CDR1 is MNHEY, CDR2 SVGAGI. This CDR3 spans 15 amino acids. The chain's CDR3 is CASSYPIGDDYEQYF. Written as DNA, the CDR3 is TGTGCCAGCAGTTACCCGATCGGGGATGATTACGAGCAGTACTTC.

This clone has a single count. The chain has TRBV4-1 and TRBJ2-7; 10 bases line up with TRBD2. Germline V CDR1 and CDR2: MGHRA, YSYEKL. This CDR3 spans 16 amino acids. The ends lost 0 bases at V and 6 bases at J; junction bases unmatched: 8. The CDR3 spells CASSQELAGLAGEQYF. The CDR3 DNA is TGCGCCAGCAGCCAAGAACTAGCGGGGTTGGCAGGCGAGCAGTACTTC.

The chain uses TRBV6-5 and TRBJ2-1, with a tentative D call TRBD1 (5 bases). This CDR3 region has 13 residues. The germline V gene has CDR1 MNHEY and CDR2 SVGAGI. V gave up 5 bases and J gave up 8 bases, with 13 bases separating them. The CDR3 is CASSETETYEQFF. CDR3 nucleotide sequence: TGTGCCAGCAGTGAGACAGAAACCTATGAGCAGTTCTTC.

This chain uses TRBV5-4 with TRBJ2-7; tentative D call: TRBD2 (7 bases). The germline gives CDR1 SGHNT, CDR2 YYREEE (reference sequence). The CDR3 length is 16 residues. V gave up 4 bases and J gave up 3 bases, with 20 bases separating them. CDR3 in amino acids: CASSPFIAGDYYEQYF. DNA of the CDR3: TGTGCCAGCAGCCCTTTTATCGCAGGGGACTACTACGAGCAGTACTTC.

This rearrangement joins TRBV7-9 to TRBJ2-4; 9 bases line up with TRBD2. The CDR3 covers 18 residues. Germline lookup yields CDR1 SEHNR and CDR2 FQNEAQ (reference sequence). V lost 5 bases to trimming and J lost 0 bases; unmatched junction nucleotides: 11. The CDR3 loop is CASSPGFGSGRAKNIQYF. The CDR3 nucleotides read TGTGCCAGCAGCCCCGGTTTTGGTAGCGGGAGAGCCAAAAACATTCAGTACTTC.

In nucleotides, the CDR3 is TGTGCCTGGGCCCGGGGTCTCGAGCAGTACTTC. It yields the protein CAWARGLEQYF. The chain recombines TRBV30 with TRBJ2-7; D is possibly TRBD2 (5 bases). The CDR3 has 11 residues. V was clipped by 5 bases and J by 6 bases, with 11 bases between them. Germline V lookup: CDR1 GTSNPN, CDR2 SVGIG (reference sequence).

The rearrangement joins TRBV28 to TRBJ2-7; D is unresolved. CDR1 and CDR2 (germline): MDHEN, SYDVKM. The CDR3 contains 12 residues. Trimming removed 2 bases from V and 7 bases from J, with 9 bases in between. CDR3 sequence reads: CASSLKMLEQYF. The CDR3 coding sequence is TGTGCCAGCAGTTTAAAAATGTTAGAGCAGTACTTC. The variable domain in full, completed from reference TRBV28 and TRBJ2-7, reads DVKVTQSSRYLVKRTGEKVFLECVQDMDHENMFWYRQDPGLGLRLIYFSYDVKMKEKGDIPEGYSVSREKKERFSLILESASTNQTSMYLCASSLKMLEQYFGPGTRLTVT.

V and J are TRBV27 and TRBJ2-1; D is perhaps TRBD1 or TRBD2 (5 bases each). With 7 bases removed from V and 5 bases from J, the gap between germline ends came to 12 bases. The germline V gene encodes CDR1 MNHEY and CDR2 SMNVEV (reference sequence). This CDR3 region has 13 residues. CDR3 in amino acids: CASTIGTHNEQFF. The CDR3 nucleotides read TGTGCCAGCACCATCGGGACCCACAATGAGCAGTTCTTC.

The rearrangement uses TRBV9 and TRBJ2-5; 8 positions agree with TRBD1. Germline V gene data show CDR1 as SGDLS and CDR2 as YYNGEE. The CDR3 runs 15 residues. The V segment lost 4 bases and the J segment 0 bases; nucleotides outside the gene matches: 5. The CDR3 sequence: CASSPGQAYQETQYF. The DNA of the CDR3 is TGTGCCAGCAGCCCGGGACAGGCATACCAAGAGACCCAGTACTTC.

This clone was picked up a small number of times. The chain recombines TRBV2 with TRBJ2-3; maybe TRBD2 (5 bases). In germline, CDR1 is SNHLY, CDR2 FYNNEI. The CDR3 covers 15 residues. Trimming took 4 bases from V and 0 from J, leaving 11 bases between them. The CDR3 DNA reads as TGTGCCAGCAGTGGGTCCTGGGAGAGCACAGATACGCAGTATTTT. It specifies CASSGSWESTDTQYF.

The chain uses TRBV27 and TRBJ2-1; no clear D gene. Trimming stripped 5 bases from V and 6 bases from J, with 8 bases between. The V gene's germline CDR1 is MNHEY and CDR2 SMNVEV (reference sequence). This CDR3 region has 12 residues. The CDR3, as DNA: TGTGCCAGCAGTACCCTGGGCAATGAGCAGTTCTTC. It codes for CASSTLGNEQFF.

CDR3 amino acids: CASSLGGVEQYF. For the CDR3, the DNA is TGTGCCAGCAGCCTCGGGGGGGTTGAGCAGTACTTC. The V and J genes are TRBV28 and TRBJ2-7, with 8 bases lining up with TRBD2. The CDR3 spans 12 residues. The V and J ends lost 6 bases and 7 bases, in that order; junction bases with no gene match: 5. Germline V CDR1 and CDR2: MDHEN, SYDVKM.